This T cell receptor beta chain was found in a study of T cell repertoires in cytomegalovirus infection. About the research overall: CMV infection together with matching HLA type was indicated by public TCR beta signatures.

TCRdb re-called the reads with MiXCR, one entry per CDR3 protein. The sample yields hundreds of thousands of distinct CDR3 sequences, around 35% seen once. With regard to this clonotype: Its antigen is not identified. Since a much larger clone is just one base distant, this may be a read error.

Germline values: CDR1 SGHTA, CDR2 FQGNSA. The CDR3 sequence is 16 residues long. Sequences were derived from cultured PBMCs, sampled from culture after CMV antigen stimulation. This rearrangement joins TRBV7-2 to TRBJ2-7; the match to TRBD2 covers 10 bases. The sequence came from a human donor in good health (CMV status not recorded). Some clones in this sample may be carry-over from other donors' samples. The CDR3 nucleotides are TGTGCCAGCAGCTTAGGGTTAGCGGGAGGATTCTACGAGCTGTACTTC. Translation gives CASSLGLAGGFYELYF.